The rows below give T cell receptor beta chains drawn from one sample of a study of response to subunit inactivated influenza vaccine. TCRdb re-derived calls from the RT-PCR reads in MiXCR, one entry per CDR3 protein. Counted here are around 570,000 distinct CDR3 sequences, approximately 7.7% occurring once; the ten biggest clones make up 10% to 15%. Here the sequenced sample was PBMCs from blood, taken about 24 months after vaccination. The receptor source for this set is a man between 45 and 75 years old who received an inactivated influenza vaccine. CDR3s include the opening cysteine and the closing phenylalanine or tryptophan. A D gene is named only where the DNA matches it firmly. Clone size is given for some rows only: seen once, a few or many times, or a class if the clone is expanded.

V gene: TRBV29-1
J gene: TRBJ2-3
clone size: few
D gene: NA
CDR3 DNA: TGCAGCGGTTTTAACCGGGGCCCAGATACGCAGTATTTT
CDR3 protein: CSGFNRGPDTQYF

V gene: TRBV5-1
J gene: TRBJ2-7
clone size: NA
D gene: NA
CDR3 DNA: TGCGCCAGCAGCTTGGTTTTGAGTACCCCCACCGAGCAGTACTTC
CDR3 protein: CASSLVLSTPTEQYF

V gene: TRBV18
J gene: TRBJ2-2
clone size: many
D gene: TRBD2
CDR3 DNA: TGTGCCAGCTCCGGTTTAGCGGGAGGCCTCGCCGGGGAGCTGTTTTTT
CDR3 protein: CASSGLAGGLAGELFF

V gene: TRBV28
J gene: TRBJ2-5
clone size: many
D gene: NA
CDR3 DNA: TGTGCCACCGTAGGGGGGGGCTCCCAAGAGACCCAGTACTTC
CDR3 protein: CATVGGGSQETQYF

V gene: TRBV7-2
J gene: TRBJ2-1
clone size: NA
D gene: NA
CDR3 DNA: TGTGCCAGCAGCTTAGCCGGGGGTTGGGCTGGCAATGAGCAGTTCTTC
CDR3 protein: CASSLAGGWAGNEQFF

V gene: TRBV4-3
J gene: TRBJ2-3
clone size: many
D gene: NA
CDR3 DNA: TGCGCCAGCAGCCCGACGAACCGACCGGGGGAGCAGTATTTT
CDR3 protein: CASSPTNRPGEQYF

V gene: TRBV20-1
J gene: TRBJ2-2
clone size: many
D gene: NA
CDR3 DNA: TGCAGTGCTAGAGATCTCCGCGGGGAGCTGTTTTTT
CDR3 protein: CSARDLRGELFF

V gene: TRBV4-2
J gene: TRBJ2-1
clone size: many
D gene: NA
CDR3 DNA: TGTGCCAGCAGTCGTGGCCGGGACGGGGGTGAGCAGTTCTTC
CDR3 protein: CASSRGRDGGEQFF

V gene: TRBV9
J gene: TRBJ1-3
clone size: NA
D gene: NA
CDR3 DNA: TGTGCCAGCAGCGTAGGGGGGGGCTCTGGAAACACCATATATTTT
CDR3 protein: CASSVGGGSGNTIYF

V gene: TRBV20-1
J gene: TRBJ2-1
clone size: NA
D gene: TRBD1
CDR3 DNA: TGCAGTGCTAGACTTCCGGGACAGGGGTTTGAGCAGTTCTTC
CDR3 protein: CSARLPGQGFEQFF

V gene: TRBV9
J gene: TRBJ2-5
clone size: many
D gene: TRBD2
CDR3 DNA: TGTGCCAGCAGCGTAGTGTTGGGGGGGCAAGAGACCCAGTACTTC
CDR3 protein: CASSVVLGGQETQYF

V gene: TRBV29-1
J gene: TRBJ2-5
clone size: few
D gene: NA
CDR3 DNA: TGCAGCGCCTGGGGAACGGCACCTCGTAGAGAGACCCAGTACTTC
CDR3 protein: CSAWGTAPRRETQYF

V gene: TRBV3-1
J gene: TRBJ2-3
clone size: NA
D gene: TRBD2
CDR3 DNA: TGTGCCAGCAGCCAAGAGGGGACTAGCGGGGGCACAGATACGCAGTATTTT
CDR3 protein: CASSQEGTSGGTDTQYF

V gene: TRBV20-1
J gene: TRBJ2-2
clone size: NA
D gene: TRBD1
CDR3 DNA: TGCAGTGCCACCAAGGGGGCACATACCGGGGAGCTGTTTTTT
CDR3 protein: CSATKGAHTGELFF

V gene: TRBV7-2
J gene: TRBJ2-3
clone size: NA
D gene: NA
CDR3 DNA: TGTGCCAGCAGCGGGCAAGGGGGGGGGATCACAGATACGCAGTATTTT
CDR3 protein: CASSGQGGGITDTQYF

V gene: TRBV6-2/TRBV6-3
J gene: TRBJ2-7
clone size: many
D gene: NA
CDR3 DNA: TGTGCCAGCAGTTACTCGCGCGGGGATGACGAGCAGTACTTC
CDR3 protein: CASSYSRGDDEQYF

V gene: TRBV11-1
J gene: TRBJ1-2
clone size: many
D gene: NA
CDR3 DNA: TGTGCCAGCAGCCCGACAGCAGACTATGGCTACACCTTC
CDR3 protein: CASSPTADYGYTF

V gene: TRBV20-1
J gene: TRBJ1-1
clone size: NA
D gene: NA
CDR3 DNA: TGCAGTGCTAGAGCCCCCTCCCGCAACACTGAAGCTTTCTTT
CDR3 protein: CSARAPSRNTEAFF

V gene: TRBV21-1
J gene: TRBJ2-3
clone size: many
D gene: NA
CDR3 DNA: TGTGCCAGCAGCAAAGCACCTGCTAACACAGATACGCAGTATTTT
CDR3 protein: CASSKAPANTDTQYF

V gene: TRBV5-6
J gene: TRBJ2-3
clone size: many
D gene: NA
CDR3 DNA: TGTGCCAGCAGCTTATCTGGGGAAGATACGCAGTATTTT
CDR3 protein: CASSLSGEDTQYF